This T cell receptor beta chain was recorded in a study of shared clonotypes between healthy human individuals. Study findings and constraints: When naive CD4 clonotypes were compared across a handful of donors, 4% to 5.5% were shared.

Naive CD8 cells lacked CD45RO, underwent positive selection for CCR7 and left out terminally differentiated effector memory CD45RA+ cells. In regard to this clone: The antigen is undetermined.

Per the germline V gene, CDR1 is SGHNT and CDR2 is YYREEE (reference sequence). CDR3 size: 16 residues. V was clipped by 0 bases and J by 5 bases; unmatched bases: 7. Profiling relied on immunoSEQ multiplex PCR, and the TCRdb table lists in-frame clones only, not all of them. The sample contains 2 million or so clones, just under 95% of which appear only once. The source material was naive CD8+ T cells sorted from blood. This TCR was sampled from a man between 18 and 29 years old in good health. The chain has TRBV5-4 and TRBJ1-4, with 7 bases aligning to TRBD1. The CDR3 is CASSLGGGQMNEKLFF. The CDR3 DNA reads as TGTGCCAGCAGCTTGGGGGGGGGACAGATGAATGAAAAACTGTTTTTT. The full variable domain, rest sourced from reference TRBV5-4 and TRBJ1-4, is ETGVTQSPTHLIKTRGQQVTLRCSSQSGHNTVSWYQQALGQGPQFIFQYYREEENGRGNFPPRFSGLQFPNYSSELNVNALELDDSALYLCASSLGGGQMNEKLFFGSGTQLSVL.